The TCR beta chain described here comes from a study of blood T cell repertoires in COVID-19. In the study overall: The United States, Italy and Spain provided the acute and convalescent COVID-19 samples. T cells, B-cell-depleted T cells, or PBMCs provided the cDNA or gDNA that served as material.

Authors' analysis steps: Estimates of nucleated cell counts were drawn from the amplification of reference gene primers. Using immunoSEQ multiplex PCR, the repertoire was profiled, and TCRdb retains in-frame clones only, with some absent. V, J and clone size are those of that table, while D and trimming were read from the DNA. The repertoire has some 200,000 clones, roughly 89% of them found once; the top ten carry approximately 10%. This CDR3 has 17 amino acids. J lost 3 bases, V lost 1 base, and 6 bases had no gene match. Per the germline V gene, CDR1 is SGHNT and CDR2 is YYREEE (reference sequence). Clinical histories supplied by participants themselves formed the basis of cohort assignment.

The sample comprised PBMCs or T cells enriched from blood (not recorded which). The TCR comes from a man aged 18-30 years with acute COVID-19. The rearrangement uses TRBV5-4 and TRBJ2-2, with 10 positions matching TRBD1. The chain's CDR3 is CASSLRLGQGDTGELFF. CDR3 bases: TGTGCCAGCAGCTTGCGACTCGGACAGGGGGACACCGGGGAGCTGTTTTTT.